These 19 T cell receptor beta chains originate from one sample sequenced in a study of immune evolution from preneoplasia to lung adenocarcinoma. Assay: immunoSEQ multiplex PCR; the TCRdb copy retains only in-frame clones and omits some. The sample shows around 7,000 clones, around 80% of them seen only once. Sequenced: FFPE adjacent normal lung tissue. The source is a person aged 60 to 80 with lung adenocarcinoma.

The CDR3 loop reads CASSLALSSISTDTQYF. CDR3 nucleotide sequence: TGTGCCAGCAGCTTAGCGCTATCTAGCATTAGCACAGATACGCAGTATTTT. This sequence joins TRBV7-2 and TRBJ2-3; D may be TRBD2 (5 bases). Trimming took 0 bases from V and 0 from J, leaving 13 bases between them. This CDR3 spans 17 amino acids. Germline CDR1 and CDR2: SGHTA and FQGNSA.

The chain uses TRBV19 and TRBJ1-1; D uncertain. The CDR3 extends over 14 amino acids. Germline V CDR1 and CDR2: LNHDA, SQIVND (reference sequence). Between the trimmed V and J ends, which lost 1 base and 1 base, there was a span of 7 bases. CDR3 sequence: CASSIGRPNTEAFF. The DNA of the CDR3 is TGTGCCAGTAGTATAGGGCGGCCGAACACTGAAGCTTTCTTT.

Points on this clone: Other DNA sequences of this sample code for an identical CDR3. CDR3 loop: CASSQDRTSYNEQFF. In nucleotides, the CDR3 is TGCGCCAGCAGCCAAGATAGGACCTCCTACAATGAGCAGTTCTTC. The chain recombines TRBV4-3 with TRBJ2-1, with D unresolved. Germline V gene sequence: CDR1 LGHNA, CDR2 YSLEER. CDR3 length: 15 amino acids. V gave up 0 bases and J gave up 0 bases, with 6 bases separating them.

The chain carries TRBV7-2 and TRBJ2-7, with 8 nucleotides matching TRBD1. Germline values: CDR1 SGHTA, CDR2 FQGNSA. The CDR3 spans 15 residues. V trimming: 4 bases; J trimming: 4 bases; junction bases outside the gene matches: 9. CDR3 in DNA: TGTGCCAGCAGCTCCCAGGGGGCTAACTTATACGAGCAGTACGTC. Amino acid sequence: CASSSQGANLYEQYV.

This chain links TRBV9 with TRBJ1-1; D not certain. The CDR3 runs 15 residues. V was cut by 0 bases and J by 0 bases, with 9 bases left in between. Germline lookup yields CDR1 SGDLS and CDR2 YYNGEE. CDR3 loop: CASSVGVSMNTEAFF. The CDR3 region has the DNA TGTGCCAGCAGCGTAGGGGTCTCCATGAACACTGAAGCTTTCTTT.

This rearrangement joins TRBV18 to TRBJ1-3, with a possible D match to TRBD1 (5 bases). This CDR3 contains 14 residues. The germline gives CDR1 KGHSH, CDR2 LQKENI. Trimming removed 3 bases from V and 3 bases from J, with 9 bases in between. CDR3 sequence (DNA): TGTGCCAGCTCACCGAGCAGGGATGGAAACACCATATATTTT. Translation: CASSPSRDGNTIYF.

This clone occurred once. The V and J genes are TRBV7-8 and TRBJ2-7; weak D call: TRBD1 (5 bases). V was clipped by 4 bases and J by 0 bases, with 25 bases between them. From germline, CDR1 is SGHVS and CDR2 FQNEAQ. The CDR3 has 19 amino acids. For the CDR3, the DNA is TGTGCCAGCAGCTCCATTACGGGTCAGGGCCGTTTCCCCTCCTACGAGCAGTACTTC. Its translation is CASSSITGQGRFPSYEQYF.

This clone has only one observation. This chain uses TRBV5-5 with TRBJ1-5; TRBD1 is a possible D gene (6 bases). V was clipped by 1 base and J by 3 bases, with 11 bases between them. CDR3 size: 15 residues. CDR1 and CDR2 from the germline V gene are SGHKS and YYEKEE (reference sequence). This chain's CDR3 is CASSLHGGPNQPQHF. CDR3 DNA sequence: TGTGCCAGCAGCTTGCATGGGGGGCCCAATCAGCCCCAGCATTTT.

This clone was detected once. The genes are TRBV27 and TRBJ2-2; 10 bases map to TRBD1. The CDR3 totals 16 residues. Per germline, CDR1 MNHEY and CDR2 SMNVEV (reference sequence). After removal of 5 bases from V and 6 bases from J, the junction contained 9 bases not matched to a gene. In DNA, the CDR3 is TGTGCCAGCAGTCCATATGGACAGGGGGAATCCGGGGAGCTGTTTTTT. Translation gives CASSPYGQGESGELFF.

The chain carries TRBV6-1 and TRBJ2-3; D gene unclear. Germline lookup yields CDR1 MNHNS and CDR2 SASEGT. The V gene lost 3 bases and the J gene lost 10 bases, with 5 bases spanning the gap. The CDR3 runs to 10 residues. CDR3: CASSDVAQYF. The DNA for the CDR3 is TGTGCCAGCAGTGATGTGGCGCAGTATTTT.

V gene TRBV4-1 combines with J gene TRBJ1-1, with a tentative D call TRBD1 (5 bases). Germline loops: CDR1 MGHRA, CDR2 YSYEKL. V gave up 2 bases and J gave up 5 bases, with 9 bases separating them. The CDR3 spans 13 residues. CDR3 residues: CASSQIGGTEAFF. For the CDR3, the DNA is TGCGCCAGCAGCCAAATTGGGGGTACTGAAGCTTTCTTT.

V and J are TRBV19 and TRBJ1-1; D uncertain. Per germline, CDR1 LNHDA and CDR2 SQIVND (reference sequence). The CDR3 has 15 amino acids. V lost 4 bases and J lost 1, with 13 bases in between. CDR3 nucleotide sequence: TGTGCCAGTAGTACGAACTCCGAGGGGAACACTGAAGCTTTCTTT. This gives the protein CASSTNSEGNTEAFF.

The V call is TRBV18, the J call TRBJ2-1; 12 nucleotides agree with TRBD2. Trimming cost V 3 bases and J 4 bases; bases outside gene matches: 1. The germline gives CDR1 KGHSH, CDR2 LQKENI. This CDR3 has 15 amino acids. CDR3 coding DNA: TGTGCCAGCTCACCGGGACTAGCGGGTTACAATGAGCAGTTCTTC. Protein sequence: CASSPGLAGYNEQFF.

The chain employs TRBV6-1 and TRBJ2-5; D tentatively reads TRBD1 or TRBD2 (5 bases each). Germline V gives CDR1 MNHNS, CDR2 SASEGT. V was shortened by 5 bases and J by 6 bases, with 10 bases between the two germline ends. The CDR3 loop spans 12 amino acids. The CDR3 is CASSQGVKTQYF. CDR3 nucleotide sequence: TGTGCCAGCAGTCAGGGAGTCAAGACCCAGTACTTC.

J is TRBJ2-5 and V is TRBV25-1; possibly TRBD2 for D (6 bases). The V gene's germline CDR1 is MGHDK and CDR2 SYGVNS. V lost 3 bases to trimming and J lost 3 bases, with 8 bases between them. CDR3 length: 13 residues. The CDR3 DNA reads TGTGCCAGCAGTGAGCGGGAAGAAGAGACCCAGTACTTC. Its protein is CASSEREEETQYF.

The chain employs TRBV29-1 and TRBJ1-1, with a tentative D call TRBD1 (5 bases). The CDR3 is 15 amino acids. The germline V gene has CDR1 SQVTM and CDR2 ANQGSEA. Trimming removed 0 bases from V and 0 bases from J, with 11 bases in between. CDR3 protein: CSVEDGEGVNTEAFF. For the CDR3, the DNA is TGCAGCGTTGAAGATGGGGAAGGGGTGAACACTGAAGCTTTCTTT. Using reference TRBV29-1 and TRBJ1-1 for the parts outside the CDR3, the full variable domain is SAVISQKPSRDICQRGTSLTIQCQVDSQVTMMFWYRQQPGQSLTLIATANQGSEATYESGFVIDKFPISRPNLTFSTLTVSNMSPEDSSIYLCSVEDGEGVNTEAFFGQGTRLTVV.

The V and J genes are TRBV5-1 and TRBJ2-7; 10 nucleotides match TRBD2. The CDR3 consists of 18 residues. Germline CDR1 and CDR2: SGHRS and YFSETQ. J was trimmed by 2 bases and V by 1 base; bases with no gene match: 12. The CDR3 coding sequence is TGCGCCAGCAGCTTGAGGACTAGCGGCACGGAGTTCACCTACGAGCAGTACTTC. Protein product: CASSLRTSGTEFTYEQYF.

The chain combines TRBV7-8 with TRBJ2-7, with no clear D. Trimming removed 5 bases from V and 3 bases from J, with 5 bases in between. Germline V gene sequence: CDR1 SGHVS, CDR2 FQNEAQ. This CDR3 spans 11 amino acids. The CDR3 bases are TGTGCCAGCAGCCCCCTCTACGAGCAGTACTTC. It specifies CASSPLYEQYF.

This chain links TRBV28 with TRBJ2-3, with 9 nucleotides matching TRBD1. In germline, CDR1 is MDHEN, CDR2 SYDVKM. Germline trimming cut 8 bases from V and 4 bases from J; bases unmatched to any gene: 10. This CDR3 is 15 amino acids long. The CDR3 DNA reads as TGTGCCAGCCAACGAGGGACAGGGAAGTCAGATACGCAGTATTTT. Protein product: CASQRGTGKSDTQYF.